This T cell receptor (beta chain) was identified in a study of shared clonotypes between healthy human individuals. This clone showed up just once. Assay: immunoSEQ multiplex PCR; the TCRdb copy retains only in-frame clones and omits some. The table has around 690,000 clones, about 92% seen once. The CDR3 totals 15 residues. V lost 4 bases and J lost 11, with 23 bases in between. Germline V lookup: CDR1 MGHRA, CDR2 YSYEKL. The chain combines TRBV4-1 with TRBJ2-5; TRBD1 or TRBD2 may be the D gene (5 bases each). The sequence was obtained from a man aged 18 to 29 in good health. Some clones in this sample may be carry-over from other donors' samples. The sequenced material came from memory CD8+ T cells from PBMCs. Stated subset: CD45RO+ cells pooled with CCR7-negative TemRA cells. The CDR3 reads CASSPQPGPILEQYF. The DNA for the CDR3 is TGCGCCAGCAGCCCGCAACCGGGACCCATCTTGGAGCAGTACTTC.